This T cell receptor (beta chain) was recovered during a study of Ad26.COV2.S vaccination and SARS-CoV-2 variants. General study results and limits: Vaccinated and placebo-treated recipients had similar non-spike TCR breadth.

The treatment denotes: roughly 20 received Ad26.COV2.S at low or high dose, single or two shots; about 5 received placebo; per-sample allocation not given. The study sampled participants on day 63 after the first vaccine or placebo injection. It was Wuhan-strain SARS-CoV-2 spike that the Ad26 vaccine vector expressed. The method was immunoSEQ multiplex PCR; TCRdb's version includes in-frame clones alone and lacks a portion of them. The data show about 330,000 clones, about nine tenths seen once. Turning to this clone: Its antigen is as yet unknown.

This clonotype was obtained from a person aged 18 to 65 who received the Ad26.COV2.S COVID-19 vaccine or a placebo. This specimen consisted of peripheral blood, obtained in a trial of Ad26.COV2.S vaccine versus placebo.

The CDR3 here is CASSYSPASGEQFF. Written as DNA, the CDR3 is TGTGCCAGCAGTTACTCACCGGCTAGCGGGGAGCAGTTCTTC. The V and J genes are TRBV6-5 and TRBJ2-1; 8 bases line up with TRBD2. CDR1 is MNHEY, CDR2 SVGAGI, per germline. V trimming: 0 bases; J trimming: 10 bases; junction bases outside the gene matches: 5. The CDR3 totals 14 residues.